The sequence of this T cell receptor beta chain was determined in a study of early stage breast cancer tumors. General study results and limits: In about 90% of the 16 patients, blood comparison separated tumor from normal breast.

This clone was observed a few times. The target antigen is unknown. Assay used: immunoSEQ multiplex PCR; TCRdb lists only in-frame clones, some missing. The sample holds fewer than 35,000 clones, around three quarters seen once. The CDR3 is 15 amino acids. After removal of 2 bases from V and 2 bases from J, the junction contained 3 bases not matched to a gene. The germline V gene encodes CDR1 LGHNA and CDR2 YNFKEQ. The rearrangement joins TRBV4-2 to TRBJ1-5, with TRBD1 matching over 7 bases. The sequenced sample consisted of blood. This TCR was recovered from a person in their fifties or sixties with breast cancer. The CDR3 nucleotides are TGTGCCAGCAGCCAACACAGGGGTGGCAATCAGCCCCAGCATTTT. Translated, it gives CASSQHRGGNQPQHF.